These 18 T cell receptor beta chains were sequenced from one sample in a study of shared clonotypes between healthy human individuals. Method: immunoSEQ multiplex PCR; TCRdb's copy keeps in-frame clones and lacks some. The repertoire has 500,000 or so clones, more than 95% of them found once; the top ten carry 0.05% to 0.08%. Sequenced: naive CD4+ T cells sorted from blood. Subset of the sample: CD45RA+ positively selected. Every receptor here comes from a woman aged 25 to 39 in good health.

The rearrangement links TRBV11-2 to TRBJ2-7; 7 bases match TRBD2. The germline V gene encodes CDR1 SGHAT and CDR2 FQNNGV. With 1 base clipped from V and 3 bases from J, the junction kept 6 bases outside the gene matches. The CDR3 has 15 amino acids. The CDR3 region has the DNA TGTGCCAGCAGCTTAGCTGCGGGAGATATCTACGAGCAGTACTTC. As protein: CASSLAAGDIYEQYF. The variable domain in full, completed from reference TRBV11-2 and TRBJ2-7, reads EAGVAQSPRYKIIEKRQSVAFWCNPISGHATLYWYQQILGQGPKLLIQFQNNGVVDDSQLPKDRFSAERLKGVDSTLKIQPAKLEDSAVYLCASSLAAGDIYEQYFGPGTRLTVT.

The chain carries TRBV5-8 and TRBJ2-1; D gene uncertain. From germline, CDR1 is SGHTS and CDR2 YDEGEE. The CDR3 sequence is 13 residues long. Trimming stripped 4 bases from V and 12 bases from J, with 17 bases between. The CDR3 DNA follows: TGTGCCAGCAGCCCCCGAAGTACTTGGTTGCAGTTCTTC. It translates to CASSPRSTWLQFF.

V and J are TRBV5-6 and TRBJ2-1; 13 bases are a match to TRBD2. V gave up 4 bases and J gave up 8 bases; unmatched junction bases: 6. Germline lookup yields CDR1 SGHDT and CDR2 YYEEEE. The CDR3 runs to 15 residues. CDR3 protein: CASSLGLAGVYEQFF. The DNA of the CDR3 is TGTGCCAGCAGCCTAGGACTAGCGGGAGTCTATGAGCAGTTCTTC.

The chain employs TRBV18 and TRBJ1-2, with D perhaps TRBD1 (5 bases). The CDR3 contains 15 residues. Germline lookup yields CDR1 KGHSH and CDR2 LQKENI. Trimming removed 1 base from V and 6 bases from J, with 15 bases in between. CDR3: CASSPLDTGGDGYTF. The CDR3 nucleotides are TGTGCCAGCTCACCACTGGACACGGGCGGCGATGGCTACACCTTC.

The gene calls are TRBV28 and TRBJ2-3; 12 nucleotides line up with TRBD2. This CDR3 is 17 amino acids long. The germline V gene encodes CDR1 MDHEN and CDR2 SYDVKM. Trimming removed 6 bases from V and 3 bases from J; junction bases left unmatched: 10. The CDR3 DNA reads TGTGCCAGCAGCACTACGACTAGCGGGAGATGGACAGATACGCAGTATTTT. As protein: CASSTTTSGRWTDTQYF.

The chain is built from TRBV15 and TRBJ2-5, with 15 bases identical to TRBD2. The ends lost 2 bases at V and 5 bases at J; junction bases unmatched: 9. Per germline, CDR1 LNHNV and CDR2 YYDKDF (reference sequence). CDR3 size: 18 residues. The CDR3 sequence is CATSRRTSGRVWGETQYF. The CDR3 region has the DNA TGTGCCACCAGCAGAAGGACTAGCGGGAGGGTTTGGGGTGAGACCCAGTACTTC.

In DNA form, the CDR3 reads TGTGCCAGCAGTGTTTACCTAGGTCTCCCGGGGGAGCAGTTCTTC. The encoded protein is CASSVYLGLPGEQFF. J is TRBJ2-1 and V is TRBV25-1, with D possibly TRBD2 on 5 matching bases. Trimming pared 4 bases from V and 10 bases from J, leaving 20 bases between. The CDR3 is made up of 15 amino acids. Per germline, CDR1 MGHDK and CDR2 SYGVNS.

The V gene is TRBV7-9, the J gene TRBJ2-1; 11 bases agree with TRBD2. CDR1 is SEHNR, CDR2 FQNEAQ, per germline (reference sequence). The CDR3 sequence is 14 residues long. V was pared by 7 bases and J by 5 bases, with 4 bases of the junction left unmatched. The CDR3 region is CASKIAGGHNEQFF. CDR3 nucleotides: TGTGCCAGCAAGATAGCGGGAGGGCACAATGAGCAGTTCTTC. The complete variable domain, with remaining parts taken from reference TRBV7-9 and TRBJ2-1, reads DTGVSQNPRHKITKRGQNVTFRCDPISEHNRLYWYRQTLGQGPEFLTYFQNEAQLEKSRLLSDRFSAERPKGSFSTLEIQRTEQGDSAMYLCASKIAGGHNEQFFGPGTRLTVL.

The rearrangement uses TRBV15 and TRBJ1-5; D gene uncertain. The CDR3 sequence is 14 residues long. Germline V gene lookup returns CDR1 LNHNV and CDR2 YYDKDF (reference sequence). V was shortened by 3 bases and J by 0 bases, with 6 bases between the two germline ends. As DNA, the CDR3 is TGTGCCACCAGCAGGGAATATAGCAATCAGCCCCAGCATTTT. Translating gives CATSREYSNQPQHF.

The chain employs TRBV7-7 and TRBJ2-6; D unclear. The CDR3 runs to 18 residues. The V end was cut by 5 bases, the J end by 5 bases, with 22 bases between. Germline CDR1 reads SSHAT; CDR2 reads FNYEAQ (reference sequence). CDR3 DNA: TGTGCCAGCAGCGGGTCACGAGTGCCACAAAGTCGGGCCAACGTCCTGACTTTC. Its protein is CASSGSRVPQSRANVLTF.

The V call is TRBV5-1, the J call TRBJ2-7, with 8 bases identical to TRBD2. The CDR3 is 15 amino acids. J lost 2 bases, V lost 0 bases, and 4 bases had no gene match. Germline V gene data show CDR1 as SGHRS and CDR2 as YFSETQ. CDR3 residues: CASSLELAGAYEQYF. CDR3 nucleotide sequence: TGCGCCAGCAGCTTGGAGCTAGCGGGCGCCTACGAGCAGTACTTC.

In the case of this clone: The sample holds other DNA sequences that translate to the same CDR3. This rearrangement joins TRBV7-9 to TRBJ1-3; no clear D. This CDR3 region has 12 residues. V shed 1 base and J shed 4 bases, with 2 bases lying between them. Germline V lookup: CDR1 SEHNR, CDR2 FQNEAQ (reference sequence). DNA of the CDR3: TGTGCCAGCAGCTTAGGCGGAAACACCATATATTTT. It encodes CASSLGGNTIYF.

Points on this clone: Other DNA variants within this sample encode the same CDR3. The chain recombines TRBV19 with TRBJ2-3; D possibly corresponds to TRBD2 (6 bases). The CDR3 covers 15 residues. The germline V gene has CDR1 LNHDA and CDR2 SQIVND (reference sequence). V lost 3 bases, J lost 1 base, and 11 bases lay in between. CDR3 nucleotides: TGTGCCAGTAGTATTCGGGGGTCGGGCACAGATACGCAGTATTTT. Translation: CASSIRGSGTDTQYF. The whole variable domain, remainder taken from reference TRBV19 and TRBJ2-3, is DGGITQSPKYLFRKEGQNVTLSCEQNLNHDAMYWYRQDPGQGLRLIYYSQIVNDFQKGDIAEGYSVSREKKESFPLTVTSAQKNPTAFYLCASSIRGSGTDTQYFGPGTRLTVL.

The CDR3 DNA reads TGCGCCAGCAGTGATTTGAGGGGATCCTCCTACGAGCAGTACTTC. Translating gives CASSDLRGSSYEQYF. The chain recombines TRBV10-1 with TRBJ2-5; D is possibly TRBD1 or TRBD2 (5 bases each). The J call is in doubt because the DNA end fits TRBJ2-7 better. This CDR3 region has 15 residues. The V gene's germline CDR1 is WNHNN and CDR2 SYGVQD (reference sequence).

This clone was seen just once. The chain links TRBV6-1 to TRBJ2-6; D might be TRBD1 or TRBD2, each matching 5 bases. CDR1 MNHNS and CDR2 SASEGT come from the germline V gene. V was shortened by 2 bases and J by 0 bases, with 14 bases between the two germline ends. This CDR3 has 18 residues. CDR3 residues: CASSERSGSFSGANVLTF. CDR3 in DNA: TGTGCCAGCAGTGAACGGTCAGGGAGCTTCTCTGGGGCCAACGTCCTGACTTTC.

The chain uses TRBV6-6 and TRBJ1-3; TRBD1 matches 8 bases. CDR1 and CDR2 from the germline V gene are MNHNY and SVGAGI (reference sequence). V lost 6 bases and J lost 0; bases outside the gene matches: 4. The CDR3 has 15 residues. The CDR3 region has the DNA TGTGCCAGCAGGGACAGGGCAAGCTCTGGAAACACCATATATTTT. Translation gives CASRDRASSGNTIYF.

The rearrangement joins TRBV19 to TRBJ2-5; D ambiguous. Germline loops: CDR1 LNHDA, CDR2 SQIVND (reference sequence). The length of the CDR3 is 12 residues. Trimming left V 5 bases short and J 0 bases short, with 4 bases between. The CDR3 region is CASSENQETQYF. The CDR3 DNA follows: TGTGCCAGTAGTGAAAACCAAGAGACCCAGTACTTC.

The chain combines TRBV19 with TRBJ2-7; 10 nucleotides line up with TRBD1. The CDR3 consists of 16 residues. In germline, CDR1 is LNHDA, CDR2 SQIVND (reference sequence). Trimming took 3 bases from V and 2 from J; bases not matched to a gene: 7. The DNA of the CDR3 is TGTGCCAGTAGTATCCCCCGGGACAGGGGAACCTACGAGCAGTACTTC. Its translation: CASSIPRDRGTYEQYF.